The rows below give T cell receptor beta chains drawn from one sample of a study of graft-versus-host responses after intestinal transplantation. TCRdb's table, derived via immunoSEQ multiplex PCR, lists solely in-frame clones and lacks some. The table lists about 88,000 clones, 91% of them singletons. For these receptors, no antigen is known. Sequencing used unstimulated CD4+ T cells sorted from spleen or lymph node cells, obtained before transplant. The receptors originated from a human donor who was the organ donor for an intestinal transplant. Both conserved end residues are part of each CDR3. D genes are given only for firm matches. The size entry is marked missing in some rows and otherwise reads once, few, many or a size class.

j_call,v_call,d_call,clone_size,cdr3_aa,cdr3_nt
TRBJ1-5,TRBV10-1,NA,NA,CASRTTGFDSNQPQHF,TGCGCCAGCAGGACTACAGGGTTCGATAGCAATCAGCCCCAGCATTTT
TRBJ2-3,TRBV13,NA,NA,CASSTASVPVTDTQYF,TGTGCCAGCAGCACGGCTAGCGTTCCCGTGACAGATACGCAGTATTTT
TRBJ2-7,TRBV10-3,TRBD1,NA,CAISESGQTTYEQYF,TGTGCCATCAGTGAGTCGGGACAGACTACCTACGAGCAGTACTTC
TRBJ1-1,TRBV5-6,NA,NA,CASSLGVRTEAFF,TGTGCCAGCAGCTTGGGGGTGAGGACTGAAGCTTTCTTT
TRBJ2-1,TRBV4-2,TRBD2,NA,CASSQESLAGYNEQFF,TGTGCCAGCAGCCAAGAAAGCCTAGCGGGGTACAATGAGCAGTTCTTC
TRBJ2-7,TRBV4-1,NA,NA,CASSQEEQIYEQYF,TGCGCCAGCAGCCAAGAGGAACAGATATACGAGCAGTACTTC
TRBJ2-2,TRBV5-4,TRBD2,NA,CASSPGLASNTGELFF,TGTGCCAGCAGCCCCGGACTAGCCTCGAACACCGGGGAGCTGTTTTTT
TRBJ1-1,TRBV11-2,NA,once,CASTTMRGGYTEAFF,TGTGCCAGCACCACCATGCGCGGCGGGTACACTGAAGCTTTCTTT
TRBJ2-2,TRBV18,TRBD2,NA,CASSLWSSGGPNTGELFF,TGTGCCAGCTCATTGTGGTCTAGCGGGGGCCCGAACACCGGGGAGCTGTTTTTT
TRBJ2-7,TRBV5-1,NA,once,CASSLDRTYEQYF,TGCGCCAGCAGCTTGGACAGGACCTACGAGCAGTACTTC
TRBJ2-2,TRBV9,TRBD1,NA,CASSPGTGGGELFF,TGTGCCAGCAGCCCCGGGACAGGGGGCGGGGAGCTGTTTTTT
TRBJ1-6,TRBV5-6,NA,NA,CASSLGVYNSPLHF,TGTGCCAGCAGCTTAGGGGTTTATAATTCACCCCTCCACTTT
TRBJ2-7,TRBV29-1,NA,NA,CSVYVQGAPYEQYF,TGCAGCGTTTACGTACAGGGAGCCCCCTACGAGCAGTACTTC
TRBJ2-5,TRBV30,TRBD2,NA,CACRVSGYGGRSPETQYF,TGTGCCTGCCGCGTCTCGGGTTATGGCGGGAGGTCCCCAGAGACCCAGTACTTC
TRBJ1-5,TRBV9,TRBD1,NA,CASGKRGPNQPQHF,TGTGCCAGCGGAAAAAGGGGGCCCAATCAGCCCCAGCATTTT
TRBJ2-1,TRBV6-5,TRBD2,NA,CASSWPGLQYNEQFF,TGTGCCAGCAGTTGGCCGGGACTACAGTACAATGAGCAGTTCTTC
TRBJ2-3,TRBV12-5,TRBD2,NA,CASGLYLTAGGPTDTQYF,TGTGCTAGTGGTTTGTACCTCACAGCGGGGGGGCCCACAGATACGCAGTATTTT
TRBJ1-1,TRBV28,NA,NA,CASSLFAGAKNTEAFF,TGTGCCAGCAGTTTATTCGCAGGGGCCAAGAACACTGAAGCTTTCTTT
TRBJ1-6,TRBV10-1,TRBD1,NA,CASSESRRTGVGSPLHF,TGCGCCAGCAGTGAGTCGCGGCGGACAGGGGTTGGATCACCCCTCCACTTT
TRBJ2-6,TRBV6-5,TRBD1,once,CASSSGTAGANVLTF,TGTGCCAGCAGTTCAGGGACAGCTGGGGCCAACGTCCTGACTTTC
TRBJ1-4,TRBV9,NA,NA,CASSVGWLTNEKLFF,TGTGCCAGCAGCGTAGGCTGGCTTACTAATGAAAAACTGTTTTTT
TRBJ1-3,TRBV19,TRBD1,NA,CASSNQGASGNTIYF,TGTGCCAGTAGTAATCAGGGGGCAAGTGGAAACACCATATATTTT
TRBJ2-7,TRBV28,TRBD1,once,CASSVFQLRDREERARTYEQYF,TGTGCCAGCAGTGTTTTCCAACTCCGGGACAGGGAGGAGAGGGCCCGGACCTACGAGCAGTACTTC
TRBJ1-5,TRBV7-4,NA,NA,CASSLGFRGNQPQHF,TGTGCCAGCAGCTTAGGGTTCAGGGGCAATCAGCCCCAGCATTTT
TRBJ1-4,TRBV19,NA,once,CASSTETGLGKLFF,TGTGCCAGTAGTACAGAAACAGGTCTTGGAAAACTGTTTTTT
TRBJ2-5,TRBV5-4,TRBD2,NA,CASSSDGRETQYF,TGTGCCAGCAGCTCGGACGGGAGGGAGACCCAGTACTTC
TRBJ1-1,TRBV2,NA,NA,CASSVQGLNEAFF,TGTGCCAGCAGTGTTCAGGGTTTGAATGAAGCTTTCTTT
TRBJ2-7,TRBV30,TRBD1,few,CAWSVGTAKSYEQYF,TGTGCCTGGAGTGTCGGGACAGCCAAATCCTACGAGCAGTACTTC
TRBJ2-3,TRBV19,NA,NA,CASRGVVRGGTDTQYF,TGTGCCAGTAGGGGAGTTGTGAGGGGGGGAACAGATACGCAGTATTTT
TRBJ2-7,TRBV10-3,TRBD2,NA,CAISESSGAYEQYF,TGTGCCATCAGTGAGTCTAGCGGGGCCTACGAGCAGTACTTC
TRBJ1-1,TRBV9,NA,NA,CASSAFSGQLNTEAFF,TGTGCCAGCAGCGCCTTCTCCGGACAACTGAACACTGAAGCTTTCTTT
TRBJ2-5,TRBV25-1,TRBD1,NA,CASSAVQGALYPETQYF,TGTGCCAGCAGTGCTGTTCAGGGGGCCCTCTACCCTGAGACCCAGTACTTC
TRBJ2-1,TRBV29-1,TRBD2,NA,CSVPSAAGASNEQFF,TGCAGCGTCCCTTCCGCAGCGGGAGCGAGCAATGAGCAGTTCTTC
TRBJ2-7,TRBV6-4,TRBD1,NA,CASSNTGDGEQYF,TGTGCCAGCAGTAATACAGGGGATGGCGAGCAGTACTTC
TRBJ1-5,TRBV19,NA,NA,CASRVQYSNQPQHF,TGTGCCAGTAGGGTCCAGTATAGCAATCAGCCCCAGCATTTT
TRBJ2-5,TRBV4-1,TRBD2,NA,CASSQEVPVLLREGRETQYF,TGCGCCAGCAGCCAAGAGGTCCCGGTTCTCCTACGGGAGGGCCGGGAGACCCAGTACTTC
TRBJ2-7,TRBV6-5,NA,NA,CASSPAIAMISEQYF,TGTGCCAGCAGCCCTGCGATCGCGATGATTTCCGAGCAGTACTTC
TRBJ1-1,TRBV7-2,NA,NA,CASSRHISRDYTEAFF,TGTGCCAGCAGCCGACATATCAGTCGGGATTACACTGAAGCTTTCTTT
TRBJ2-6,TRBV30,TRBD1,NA,CATKQGMVSGANVLTF,TGTGCCACGAAACAGGGGATGGTCTCTGGGGCCAACGTCCTGACTTTC
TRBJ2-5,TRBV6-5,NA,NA,CASSYRVVGAKETQYF,TGTGCCAGCAGTTATAGGGTGGTAGGGGCCAAGGAGACCCAGTACTTC
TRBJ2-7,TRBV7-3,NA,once,CASSRGDTYEQYF,TGTGCCAGCAGCCGAGGAGATACCTACGAGCAGTACTTC
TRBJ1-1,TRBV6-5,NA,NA,CASSSLTATEAFF,TGTGCCAGCAGTTCTTTGACTGCCACTGAAGCTTTCTTT
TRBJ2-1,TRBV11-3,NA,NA,CASSSTTYNEQFF,TGTGCCAGCAGCTCAACTACGTACAATGAGCAGTTCTTC
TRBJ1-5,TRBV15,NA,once,CATSRRQGNQPQHF,TGTGCCACCAGCAGAAGACAGGGCAATCAGCCCCAGCATTTT
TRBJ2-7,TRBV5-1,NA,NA,CASSLTGHGYEQYF,TGCGCCAGCAGCTTGACAGGCCATGGCTACGAGCAGTACTTC
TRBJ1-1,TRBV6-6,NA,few,CASSSGLNTEAFF,TGTGCCAGCAGTTCGGGGTTGAACACTGAAGCTTTCTTT
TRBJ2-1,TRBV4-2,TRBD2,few,CASSLQRDILYEQFF,TGTGCCAGCAGCCTCCAGCGGGATATCCTCTATGAGCAGTTCTTC
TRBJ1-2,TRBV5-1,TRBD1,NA,CASSSGQGSSGYTF,TGCGCCAGCAGCTCTGGACAGGGCAGCTCTGGCTACACCTTC
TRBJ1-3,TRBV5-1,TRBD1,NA,CASKDSGQYSGNTIYF,TGCGCCAGCAAAGACTCGGGACAGTATTCTGGAAACACCATATATTTT
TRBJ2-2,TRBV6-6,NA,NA,CASSLSGNTGELFF,TGTGCCAGCAGTTTGAGTGGGAACACCGGGGAGCTGTTTTTT
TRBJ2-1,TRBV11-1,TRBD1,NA,CASSLMGGQGFF,TGTGCCAGCAGCTTAATGGGGGGACAGGGGTTCTTC